A selection of T cell receptor beta chains follows, all from one sample in a study of T cells in Graves' hyperthyroidism and ophthalmopathy. Each CDR3 protein gets one entry after TCRdb re-called the multiplex PCR reads with MiXCR. The sample shows hundreds of thousands of distinct CDR3 sequences, more than 30% of them seen only once. Sequencing was performed on blood. Every receptor here comes from a man between 18 and 29 years old with Graves' hyperthyroidism. CDR3s include the opening cysteine and the closing phenylalanine or tryptophan. Fields, in order: V gene, clone size, D gene, J gene, CDR3 DNA, CDR3 protein. A D gene is named only where the DNA matches it firmly. Clone size, where shown, is once, few, many, or a class for clones that have expanded.

TRBV19	-	TRBD2	TRBJ2-5	TGTGCCTGGAGTGTGACTAGCGGGAGCGGAGAGACCCAGTACTTC	CAWSVTSGSGETQYF
TRBV5-6	-	-	TRBJ1-1	TGTGCCAGCAGCTTGGCTGGTGGGATTGGCACTGAAGCTTTCTTT	CASSLAGGIGTEAFF
TRBV9	-	-	TRBJ2-7	TGTGCCAGCAGTGCTAGAGATTTGGGGGCTTCCATCTACGAGCAGTACTTC	CASSARDLGASIYEQYF
TRBV9	few	TRBD2	TRBJ2-5	TGTGCCAGCAGCTCCCGGGGGGGGTCCCAGGAGACCCAGTACTTC	CASSSRGGSQETQYF
TRBV10-2	-	-	TRBJ2-7	TGTGCCAGCAGTTACTCGAGCTCCGGCTACGAGCAGTACTTC	CASSYSSSGYEQYF
TRBV10-3	-	TRBD1	TRBJ2-7	TGTGCCATCAGTGAGCCAGACAGGGCCCTATTACGCGAGCAGTACTTC	CAISEPDRALLREQYF
TRBV28	-	-	TRBJ1-5	TGTGCCAGCAGTTTAATCCGGAAAGATCAGCCCCAGCATTTT	CASSLIRKDQPQHF
TRBV6-5	-	TRBD1	TRBJ1-4	TGTGCCAGCAGTTTCACTACAGGGGGGGAAAAACTGTTTTTT	CASSFTTGGEKLFF
TRBV5-7	few	-	TRBJ2-5	TGTGCCAGCAGCTTGGGGACGCGACCCAGTAGCTTC	CASSLGTRPSSF
TRBV7-9	few	-	TRBJ2-7	TGTGCCAGCAGCCCCAGGGGCATCTACGAGCAGTACTTC	CASSPRGIYEQYF
TRBV6-6	-	-	TRBJ2-7	TGTGCCAGCAGTTACGATCGAGATAACGAGCAGTACTTC	CASSYDRDNEQYF
TRBV29-1	many	-	TRBJ2-7	TGCAGCGCGGCTGGCGGTTCCTTCTCCTACGAGCAGTACTTC	CSAAGGSFSYEQYF
TRBV5-6	-	TRBD1	TRBJ1-1	TGTGCCAGCAGCTTGATGGACAGGCCCGGCACTGAAGCTTTCTTT	CASSLMDRPGTEAFF
TRBV7-2	few	-	TRBJ2-2	TGTGCCAGCAGCCTGGAAAACTATTCCCCCGGGGAGCTGTTTTTT	CASSLENYSPGELFF
TRBV29-1	few	TRBD1	TRBJ2-5	TGCAGCGTTGAAGTTGGGGGACAGGGTCTAAGAGAGACCCAGTACTTC	CSVEVGGQGLRETQYF
TRBV7-2	-	TRBD1	TRBJ2-7	TGTGCCAGCAGCTTATGGACAGGGTTACACGAGCAGTACTTC	CASSLWTGLHEQYF
TRBV11-2	few	TRBD1	TRBJ1-5	TGTGCCAGCAGCTGGACAGGGGGCGAGAGTCAGCCCCAGCATTTT	CASSWTGGESQPQHF
TRBV7-2	many	-	TRBJ2-7	TGTGCCAGCAGCTTACCTCCGTCCTACGAGCAGTACTTC	CASSLPPSYEQYF
TRBV25-1	few	-	TRBJ1-3	TGTGCTACAGGGTCTGGAAACACCATATATTTT	CATGSGNTIYF
TRBV7-2	many	-	TRBJ1-5	TGTGCCAGCAGCTTAGGTGTGTTCGTAGGTCAGCCCCAGCATTTT	CASSLGVFVGQPQHF
TRBV7-2	-	-	TRBJ2-7	TGTGCCAGCAGCGGCCGGAACAATGAGCAGTACTTC	CASSGRNNEQYF
TRBV7-2	many	-	TRBJ2-7	TGTGCCAGCAGCTTAGCAGGGCTGCCCTACGAGCAGTACTTC	CASSLAGLPYEQYF
TRBV11-2	-	TRBD1	TRBJ2-7	TGTGCCAGCAGCCAACCCGTGGACAGGGGGCATACCTACGAGCAGTACTTC	CASSQPVDRGHTYEQYF
TRBV10-3	-	TRBD1	TRBJ2-7	TGTGCCATTAGGAGGACAGGGGGCTACGAGCAGTACTTC	CAIRRTGGYEQYF
TRBV11-1	-	-	TRBJ2-7	TGTGCCAGCAGTTACCGGGACGGCTCCTACGGGCAGTACTTC	CASSYRDGSYGQYF
TRBV7-9	few	TRBD1	TRBJ1-1	TGTGCCAGCAGCTTATACAGGGGAGACACTGAAGCTTTCTTT	CASSLYRGDTEAFF
TRBV20-1	-	-	TRBJ1-1	TGCAGTGCTAAAAAGGGGTCTGAAGCTTTCTTT	CSAKKGSEAFF
TRBV7-9	many	-	TRBJ2-7	TGTGCCAGCAGCTCCCAGACCGCCTACGAGCAGTACTTC	CASSSQTAYEQYF
TRBV7-2	few	-	TRBJ2-7	TGTGCCAGCAGTGCGGCCGACAGTTACGAGCAGTACTTC	CASSAADSYEQYF
TRBV11-3	many	-	TRBJ2-5	TGTGCCAGCAGCTTCACGGGTAAAGAGACCCAGTACTTC	CASSFTGKETQYF
TRBV5-1	few	TRBD2	TRBJ2-5	TGCGCCAGCAGCTTCCAGCGGGGGGAACAAGAGACCCAGTACTTC	CASSFQRGEQETQYF
TRBV25-1	-	-	TRBJ1-3	TGTGCCAGCAGTTTACTTCCGGGAGGTGGAAACACCATATATTTT	CASSLLPGGGNTIYF
TRBV20-1	few	-	TRBJ1-1	TGCAGTGTTCCGTATCTACAGAACACTGAAGCTTTCTTT	CSVPYLQNTEAFF
TRBV11-3	few	-	TRBJ1-1	TGTGCCAGCAGCTTAGCCATCAACACTGAAGCTTTCTTT	CASSLAINTEAFF
TRBV12-3/TRBV12-4	-	-	TRBJ2-7	TGTGCCAGCTCAAAAAGCCCAGTGGGCTACGAGCAGTACTTC	CASSKSPVGYEQYF
TRBV14	-	-	TRBJ2-7	TGTGCCAGCAGCCATGAGATTACCTACGAGCAGTACTTC	CASSHEITYEQYF
TRBV9	few	-	TRBJ2-2	TGTGCCAGCAGCGGCCAGGAGAACACCGGGGAGCTGTTTTTT	CASSGQENTGELFF